This T cell receptor beta chain was profiled in a study of OX40 agonist ivuxolimab in advanced cancers. In the study overall: Patients were 65% to 85% male with ages roughly 20 to 85, mean about 60. Three dose-escalation patients had partial responses: one with hepatocellular carcinoma and two with cutaneous melanoma. Prior checkpoint blockade (anti-PD-1, anti-PD-L1 or anti-CTLA-4) was permitted; under 50% had it. Whole-study results and caveats: Dose levels from 0.1 to 3.0 mg/kg saw CD4+ and CD8+ blood T cells expand clonally by week 6.

The CDR3 loop spans 15 amino acids. Per the germline V gene, CDR1 is LNHDA and CDR2 is SQIVND (reference sequence). Between the trimmed V and J ends, which lost 9 bases and 0 bases, there was a span of 15 bases. Method: immunoSEQ multiplex PCR; TCRdb's copy keeps in-frame clones and lacks some. The repertoire consists of around 79,000 clones, with around nine tenths occurring once and the leading ten covering 0.78%. Details on this clone: The target antigen is unknown.

The clonotype originates from an adult with an advanced solid tumor such as melanoma, head and neck, liver or kidney cancer. Sequencing was performed on CD4+ or CD8+ T cells sorted from blood, taken in a trial of the OX40 agonist ivuxolimab. This rearrangement joins TRBV19 to TRBJ1-5; D not resolved. CDR3 bases: TGTGCCAGCAAAGGAGCACCATATAGCAATCAGCCCCAGCATTTT. Its translation is CASKGAPYSNQPQHF. The whole variable domain, remainder taken from reference TRBV19 and TRBJ1-5, is DGGITQSPKYLFRKEGQNVTLSCEQNLNHDAMYWYRQDPGQGLRLIYYSQIVNDFQKGDIAEGYSVSREKKESFPLTVTSAQKNPTAFYLCASKGAPYSNQPQHFGDGTRLSIL.